This T cell receptor (beta chain) was retrieved from a study of blood T cell repertoires in COVID-19 (dated by TCRdb to the early 2020s). Regarding the study in general: Samples from collaborators originated in the United States, Italy and Spain and spanned both the acute and convalescent phases of COVID-19. The prospective study material was composed of cDNA or gDNA derived from T cells, B-cell-depleted T cells, or PBMCs. Deeply sampled blood TCRbeta repertoires from subjects exposed to, actively infected with, or recovered from COVID-19 were included in the dataset. A freely available public database, intended as a resource for researchers studying the immune response to SARS-CoV-2, is where the repertoires were released. The samples were drawn from the first 160 participants of the ongoing ImmuneRACE study and from under 1,500 subjects provided by 6 global collaborators. Nearly every sample came with metadata listing a de-identified subject ID, COVID-19 status, age in years and sex. Where available, HLA class I and class II types were taken from metadata supplied by the sample provider and were not determined by assay-based typing. What the work shows at the level of the full study, not this receptor alone: Clinical and demographic metadata were provided uncurated, with the amount varying by source and participant.

TCRbeta CDR3 regions were amplified from genomic DNA by means of the immunoSEQ Assay, a bias-controlled multiplex PCR. Turning to the authors' computational methods: Within the assay, amplification of reference gene primers was used to estimate how many nucleated cells each sample contained. To quantify the absolute abundance of each unique TCRbeta CDR3 rearrangement, sequence reads were collapsed and filtered. Productive Simpson clonality was computed per sample as the square root of Simpson's diversity index over productive rearrangements. Entries here come from immuneACCESS through TCRdb and include only in-frame sequences with V and J called. Some clones fail to appear in such tables; in the studies checked, an unresolved V gene covers under half of the shortfall, and the cause of the remainder is unknown. Clone size and V and J calls were adopted from that table, with D and trimming inferred from the DNA. The table for this sample lists about 210,000 clones; about 91% of them were counted only once. 2% to 2.5% of the sample comes from the top ten.

The trim is 4 bases for V and 9 bases for J, with a gap of 13 bases between the germline ends. From a lookup of the germline V gene, CDR1 and CDR2 are SGHDT and YYEEEE. From the cysteine through the phenylalanine, the CDR3 covers 12 amino acids. The only DNA kept is the CDR3, 36 bases in frame from the first base. Enrolling through a virtual design, the prospective study's participants ranged in age from roughly 18 to 90 years and lived across more than 20 United States geographic areas. In the prospective study, cohorts were assigned on the basis of participant-reported clinical history obtained from a screening survey and a study questionnaire. Each participant in the prospective study had whole blood, serum and a nasopharyngeal or oropharyngeal swab collected by mobile phlebotomists. Additional blood draws and questionnaires over an approximately two-month period could optionally be provided by prospective study participants. Before DNA extraction, blood samples from the prospective study were shipped at room temperature or frozen.

A remark on this clone: The clone's antigen remains unknown. No per-base quality is available; no much larger clone lies one base away.

This sequence uses TRBV5-6 and TRBJ2-5; a weak D assignment points to TRBD1 (6 bases agree). The origin of this receptor is a woman aged 40 to 49 with acute COVID-19. The sequenced sample consisted of PBMCs or T cells enriched from blood (not recorded which). The CDR3 in this case is CASSATGIAQYF. The sequence in DNA is TGTGCCAGCAGCGCGACAGGAATCGCCCAGTACTTC.